A selection of T cell receptor beta chains follows, all from one sample in a study of T cell repertoires and HLA-DP antigens. Antigen specificity for these receptors is unknown. Profiling relied on immunoSEQ multiplex PCR, and the TCRdb table lists in-frame clones only, not all of them. Of some 110,000 clones in the sample, around 93% were seen once. The sequenced sample consisted of CD4+ T cells from PBMCs. The receptors shown here come from a woman aged 18-29 years in good health and CMV-seronegative. Both conserved end residues are part of each CDR3. A D gene is named only where the DNA matches it firmly. The size field is filled for only some rows; it gives once, few, many or a size class.

J gene: TRBJ1-6; clone size: -; V gene: TRBV11-2; D gene: -; CDR3 DNA: TGTGCCAGCAGTCCTGGGACGGTCTATAATTCACCCCTCCACTTT; CDR3 protein: CASSPGTVYNSPLHF
J gene: TRBJ2-7; clone size: -; V gene: TRBV7-2; D gene: TRBD1; CDR3 DNA: TGTGCCAGCAGCTTATCCGGGACAGCGGCCATGGAGCAGTACTTC; CDR3 protein: CASSLSGTAAMEQYF
J gene: TRBJ2-3; clone size: -; V gene: TRBV7-2; D gene: -; CDR3 DNA: TGTGCCAGCAGCTTGGGACGGGCCACAGATACGCAGTATTTT; CDR3 protein: CASSLGRATDTQYF
J gene: TRBJ2-7; clone size: -; V gene: TRBV18; D gene: TRBD1; CDR3 DNA: TGTGCCAGCTCACTGGGGACAGGGGGCGCTTTGGACGAGCAGTACTTC; CDR3 protein: CASSLGTGGALDEQYF
J gene: TRBJ2-1; clone size: -; V gene: TRBV29-1; D gene: -; CDR3 DNA: TGCAGCATTGCGGGGTTTCCGATCAATGAGCAGTTCTTC; CDR3 protein: CSIAGFPINEQFF
J gene: TRBJ2-1; clone size: -; V gene: TRBV19; D gene: -; CDR3 DNA: TGTGCCAGTACCCTAAAGAGCGGACGATCCTACAATGAGCAGTTCTTC; CDR3 protein: CASTLKSGRSYNEQFF
J gene: TRBJ2-2; clone size: few; V gene: TRBV7-2; D gene: -; CDR3 DNA: TGTGCCAGCAGCTTAGCGGGGGCCGGGGAGCTGTTTTTT; CDR3 protein: CASSLAGAGELFF
J gene: TRBJ1-5; clone size: once; V gene: TRBV6-1; D gene: TRBD1; CDR3 DNA: TGTGCCACAAGGGACAGGGGATATCAGCCCCAGCATTTT; CDR3 protein: CATRDRGYQPQHF
J gene: TRBJ2-1; clone size: -; V gene: TRBV29-1; D gene: TRBD2; CDR3 DNA: TGCAGCGTTGAAGATACTAGCGACAATGGGCAGTTCTTC; CDR3 protein: CSVEDTSDNGQFF
J gene: TRBJ2-5; clone size: -; V gene: TRBV9; D gene: -; CDR3 DNA: TGTGCCAGCAGCGTAGAAGGGCAGTTAATCGGAGAGACCCAGTACTTC; CDR3 protein: CASSVEGQLIGETQYF
J gene: TRBJ2-1; clone size: -; V gene: TRBV10-3; D gene: TRBD2; CDR3 DNA: TGTGCCATCAGTGATGGTCGAGCTAGCGGGGGGGCCGATGAGCAGTTCTTC; CDR3 protein: CAISDGRASGGADEQFF
J gene: TRBJ2-7; clone size: -; V gene: TRBV28; D gene: -; CDR3 DNA: TGTGCCAGCAGTCCCAGATTATACTACGAGCAGTACTTC; CDR3 protein: CASSPRLYYEQYF
J gene: TRBJ1-1; clone size: -; V gene: TRBV7-3; D gene: -; CDR3 DNA: TGTGCCAGCAGCTTAGGGGGTGAAGCTTTCTTT; CDR3 protein: CASSLGGEAFF
J gene: TRBJ2-3; clone size: -; V gene: TRBV5-1; D gene: -; CDR3 DNA: TGCGCCAGCAGCTTGTTAGTATCGCGGGGGCACACAGATACGCAGTATTTT; CDR3 protein: CASSLLVSRGHTDTQYF
J gene: TRBJ2-2; clone size: -; V gene: TRBV5-1; D gene: -; CDR3 DNA: TGCGCCAGCAGCTTCCAAACCGGGGAGCTGTTTTTT; CDR3 protein: CASSFQTGELFF
J gene: TRBJ1-2; clone size: -; V gene: TRBV28; D gene: -; CDR3 DNA: TGTGCCAGCTCGGGGAACTATGGCTACACCTTC; CDR3 protein: CASSGNYGYTF
J gene: TRBJ2-7; clone size: -; V gene: TRBV11-1; D gene: TRBD2; CDR3 DNA: TGTGCCAGCAGCTGGCCCCTAGCGGGGGTAGCCGGCGAGCAGTACTTC; CDR3 protein: CASSWPLAGVAGEQYF
J gene: TRBJ2-3; clone size: -; V gene: TRBV6-1; D gene: -; CDR3 DNA: TGTGCCAGCAGGGGTAGGACTTCTCCCCCCGATACGCAGTATTTT; CDR3 protein: CASRGRTSPPDTQYF
J gene: TRBJ2-7; clone size: once; V gene: TRBV5-4; D gene: TRBD2; CDR3 DNA: TGTGCCAGCAGCTTGGGCACTAGCGGGAGGAGCGAGCAGTACTTC; CDR3 protein: CASSLGTSGRSEQYF
J gene: TRBJ2-7; clone size: once; V gene: TRBV5-4; D gene: -; CDR3 DNA: TGTGCCAGCAGCTTAAGCGGAAACTCCTACGAGCAGTACTTC; CDR3 protein: CASSLSGNSYEQYF
J gene: TRBJ1-1; clone size: -; V gene: TRBV6-6; D gene: -; CDR3 DNA: TGTGCCAGCAGTTACTCTGGGGACCCAACTGAAGCTTTCTTT; CDR3 protein: CASSYSGDPTEAFF
J gene: TRBJ1-5; clone size: -; V gene: TRBV6-6; D gene: -; CDR3 DNA: TGTGCCAGCAGTTACTCGCCAGGCAATTTTGGTCAGCCCCAGCATTTT; CDR3 protein: CASSYSPGNFGQPQHF
J gene: TRBJ1-1; clone size: -; V gene: TRBV10-3; D gene: TRBD1; CDR3 DNA: TGTGCCATCACTATGGACAGGGGTAACACTGAAGCTTTCTTT; CDR3 protein: CAITMDRGNTEAFF
J gene: TRBJ2-1; clone size: once; V gene: TRBV5-1; D gene: -; CDR3 DNA: TGCGCCAGCAGCTTGGAGCGAGAGCAGTTCTTC; CDR3 protein: CASSLEREQFF
J gene: TRBJ2-3; clone size: -; V gene: TRBV10-3; D gene: TRBD2; CDR3 DNA: TGTGCCACCTTAAGCGAGGCGTTTCGGGGCGGGGGAGATACGCAGTATTTT; CDR3 protein: CATLSEAFRGGGDTQYF
J gene: TRBJ2-3; clone size: -; V gene: TRBV4-1; D gene: -; CDR3 DNA: TGCGCCAGCAGCCAACCGGGACGAAACACAGATACGCAGTATTTT; CDR3 protein: CASSQPGRNTDTQYF
J gene: TRBJ1-6; clone size: few; V gene: TRBV7-2; D gene: -; CDR3 DNA: TGTGCCAGCAGCAAACACCCTTTCTATAATTCACCCCTCCACTTT; CDR3 protein: CASSKHPFYNSPLHF
J gene: TRBJ2-2; clone size: -; V gene: TRBV19; D gene: -; CDR3 DNA: TGTGCCAGTAGTACCGGCGACAGCGACACCGGGGAGCTGTTTTTT; CDR3 protein: CASSTGDSDTGELFF
J gene: TRBJ1-2; clone size: -; V gene: TRBV14; D gene: TRBD1; CDR3 DNA: TGTGCCAGCAGAAGGACAGGGGATAGGGTATATGGCTACACCTTC; CDR3 protein: CASRRTGDRVYGYTF
J gene: TRBJ2-3; clone size: -; V gene: TRBV2; D gene: -; CDR3 DNA: TGTGCCAGCGGGGAGACAAGAGGAGATACGCAGTATTTT; CDR3 protein: CASGETRGDTQYF
J gene: TRBJ1-4; clone size: -; V gene: TRBV5-8; D gene: -; CDR3 DNA: TGTGCCAGCAGCTTGGTTCGACCGGGACAGTTTTTT; CDR3 protein: CASSLVRPGQFF
J gene: TRBJ1-2; clone size: -; V gene: TRBV9; D gene: TRBD1; CDR3 DNA: TGTGCCAGCAGCGTAGAAAGACAGGGCTTAGATGGCTACACCTTC; CDR3 protein: CASSVERQGLDGYTF
J gene: TRBJ1-5; clone size: -; V gene: TRBV7-2; D gene: TRBD1; CDR3 DNA: TGTGCCAGCAGGTGGACAGGGGGCAATCAGCCCCAGCATTTT; CDR3 protein: CASRWTGGNQPQHF
J gene: TRBJ1-5; clone size: -; V gene: TRBV19; D gene: -; CDR3 DNA: TGTGCCAGTAGTCCCCTCGGGACAAAAGGGGTTAGCAATCAGCCCCAGCATTTT; CDR3 protein: CASSPLGTKGVSNQPQHF
J gene: TRBJ1-1; clone size: once; V gene: TRBV19; D gene: -; CDR3 DNA: TGTGCCAGTACCAGACACACGAACACTGAAGCTTTCTTT; CDR3 protein: CASTRHTNTEAFF
J gene: TRBJ2-6; clone size: -; V gene: TRBV7-3; D gene: -; CDR3 DNA: TGTGCCAGCAGCTTAGGCCCGGGGGCCTCTGGGGCCAACGTCCTGACTTTC; CDR3 protein: CASSLGPGASGANVLTF
J gene: TRBJ1-5; clone size: -; V gene: TRBV10-3; D gene: TRBD1; CDR3 DNA: TGTGCCATCAGGGACAGGGAGAATCAGCCCCAGCATTTT; CDR3 protein: CAIRDRENQPQHF
J gene: TRBJ1-2; clone size: -; V gene: TRBV6-1; D gene: -; CDR3 DNA: TGTGCCAGCAGGAAGGGGGGGATAAACTATGGCTACACCTTC; CDR3 protein: CASRKGGINYGYTF
J gene: TRBJ1-6; clone size: -; V gene: TRBV4-2; D gene: -; CDR3 DNA: TGTGCCAGCAGCCCCCCCGGACGATCACCCCTCCACTTT; CDR3 protein: CASSPPGRSPLHF
J gene: TRBJ1-4; clone size: -; V gene: TRBV7-9; D gene: TRBD1; CDR3 DNA: TGTGCCAGCAACCCCGGGGCAGGGGGATCAACTAATGAAAAACTGTTTTTT; CDR3 protein: CASNPGAGGSTNEKLFF
J gene: TRBJ2-3; clone size: -; V gene: TRBV10-3; D gene: -; CDR3 DNA: TGTGCCATCGGGGGGGCGCAAAGCACAGATACGCAGTATTTT; CDR3 protein: CAIGGAQSTDTQYF
J gene: TRBJ2-1; clone size: -; V gene: TRBV7-2; D gene: TRBD2; CDR3 DNA: TGTGCCAGCAGCTTAAATGTGTTTAGCGGGGGGGCTAATGAGCAGTTCTTC; CDR3 protein: CASSLNVFSGGANEQFF
J gene: TRBJ2-3; clone size: -; V gene: TRBV7-6; D gene: TRBD2; CDR3 DNA: TGTGCCAGCAGCTTAGATGGGTCGGGGGGAGATACGCAGTATTTT; CDR3 protein: CASSLDGSGGDTQYF
J gene: TRBJ1-1; clone size: -; V gene: TRBV2; D gene: -; CDR3 DNA: TGTGCCAGCGGCCCCCGTGGGGGGAACACTGAAGCTTTCTTT; CDR3 protein: CASGPRGGNTEAFF
J gene: TRBJ2-5; clone size: -; V gene: TRBV25-1; D gene: TRBD2; CDR3 DNA: TGTGCCAGCAGTGAATTGGGGGAGGGCCGAGAGACCCAGTACTTC; CDR3 protein: CASSELGEGRETQYF
J gene: TRBJ2-7; clone size: -; V gene: TRBV18; D gene: TRBD1; CDR3 DNA: TGTGCCAGCTCACCATTAACCGGGACAGGGGCCTACGAGCAGTACTTC; CDR3 protein: CASSPLTGTGAYEQYF
J gene: TRBJ2-2; clone size: -; V gene: TRBV5-1; D gene: -; CDR3 DNA: TGCGCCAGCATGCTAGAGGGGAGCACCGGGGAGCTGTTTTTT; CDR3 protein: CASMLEGSTGELFF
J gene: TRBJ2-2; clone size: few; V gene: TRBV7-2; D gene: TRBD2; CDR3 DNA: TGTGCCAGCAGCCGGGATAGGACTAGCGCGAACACCGGGGAGCTGTTTTTT; CDR3 protein: CASSRDRTSANTGELFF
J gene: TRBJ2-7; clone size: -; V gene: TRBV11-2; D gene: -; CDR3 DNA: TGTGCCAGCAGCTTAGAAGGCGGGACCTACGAGCAGTACTTC; CDR3 protein: CASSLEGGTYEQYF
J gene: TRBJ1-6; clone size: -; V gene: TRBV6-4; D gene: -; CDR3 DNA: TGTGCCAGCAGCCCAAGGGAGTCACCCCTCCACTTT; CDR3 protein: CASSPRESPLHF
J gene: TRBJ2-1; clone size: -; V gene: TRBV29-1; D gene: TRBD1; CDR3 DNA: TGCAGCGTTGCCCCAGGGGGCGATGAGCAGTTCTTC; CDR3 protein: CSVAPGGDEQFF
J gene: TRBJ2-5; clone size: -; V gene: TRBV27; D gene: -; CDR3 DNA: TGTGCCAGCAGAGGGGAGGTCCAAGAGACCCAGTACTTC; CDR3 protein: CASRGEVQETQYF
J gene: TRBJ1-5; clone size: -; V gene: TRBV19; D gene: -; CDR3 DNA: TGTGCCAGTAGTTTAACGGGATTCCTAGAGCAGCCCCAGCATTTT; CDR3 protein: CASSLTGFLEQPQHF
J gene: TRBJ2-2; clone size: -; V gene: TRBV5-1; D gene: -; CDR3 DNA: TGCGCCAGCAGCTTGGTTGAGCGGCTCACCGGGGAGCTGTTTTTT; CDR3 protein: CASSLVERLTGELFF